The 7 T cell receptor beta chains below come from one sample, sequenced in a study of CD8 T cells in ankylosing spondylitis. TCRdb independently ran MiXCR on the 5' RACE reads; one entry per CDR3 protein. The data hold under 130,000 distinct CDR3 sequences, with approximately 25% observed a single time. What was sequenced was synovial fluid, either unsorted or a sorted T cell fraction (not recorded which). The receptor source for this set is a male donor with ankylosing spondylitis.

V and J are TRBV7-2 and TRBJ2-3; D remains ambiguous. Germline-derived CDR1 and CDR2 are SGHTA and FQGNSA. This CDR3 is 16 amino acids long. Deletions cut 2 bases from V and 2 bases from J, with 14 bases between. The DNA of the CDR3 is TGTGCCAGCAGCTTAAGGGCGCTGGTTACCACAGATACGCAGTATTTT. This codes for CASSLRALVTTDTQYF.

Concerning this clonotype: A much larger clone is a single base away; this may be a read error. This chain connects TRBV11-2 to TRBJ2-5; possible D gene TRBD2, 7 bases. Looked up from germline, CDR1 is SGHAT and CDR2 is FQNNGV. The V end lost 5 bases, the J end lost 5 bases, and 24 bases lay between the germline ends. This CDR3 contains 17 residues. The CDR3 bases are TGTGCCAGCAGCCGTAGGGGGGGGCTCGGACCTTTGGAGACCCAGTACTTC. It specifies CASSRRGGLGPLETQYF.

CDR3 loop: CASSQEKLAGQSYEQYF. CDR3 in DNA: TGTGCCAGCAGCCAAGAAAAGCTAGCGGGACAGTCCTACGAGCAGTACTTC. The chain recombines TRBV3-1 with TRBJ2-7, with TRBD2 matching 9 bases. V lost 0 bases, J lost 1 base, and 7 bases stayed unmatched. CDR1 LGHDT and CDR2 YNNKEL come from the germline V gene (reference sequence). The CDR3 runs 17 residues.

CDR3 nucleotides: TGCAGTGCCAAGCAGGTCAATGAAAAACTGTTTTTT. It yields the protein CSAKQVNEKLFF. The V gene is TRBV20-1, the J gene TRBJ1-4; no clear D. The CDR3 covers 12 residues. Germline V gene sequence: CDR1 DFQATT, CDR2 SNEGSKA (reference sequence). V lost 6 bases, J lost 5 bases, and 10 bases lay in between.

DNA of the CDR3: TGCAGTGCAACGACAGGGGTTGGATCACCCCTCCACTTT. It codes for CSATTGVGSPLHF. The chain employs TRBV20-1 and TRBJ1-6; 8 positions match TRBD1. This CDR3 is 13 amino acids long. The germline gives CDR1 DFQATT, CDR2 SNEGSKA (reference sequence). The V segment lost 6 bases and the J segment 10 bases; nucleotides outside the gene matches: 8.

This clonotype was seen more than once but under ten times. This sequence joins TRBV5-6 and TRBJ2-7; D might be TRBD1 or TRBD2, each matching 5 bases. This CDR3 comprises 14 residues. Per germline, CDR1 SGHDT and CDR2 YYEEEE. The ends were cut back, 3 bases at V and 7 bases at J, with 17 bases in the middle. CDR3 DNA sequence: TGTGCCAGCAGCTCCACTGGGACCCCGCGGGAGCAGTACGTC. Its protein is CASSSTGTPREQYV.

This clonotype occurred many times. The chain carries TRBV10-3 and TRBJ2-7; tentative D call: TRBD1 (5 bases). CDR1 and CDR2 (germline): ENHRY, SYGVKD. The CDR3 is 12 amino acids. V gave up 6 bases and J gave up 4 bases, with 10 bases separating them. The CDR3 region is CAISPTVYEQYF. The CDR3 DNA reads as TGTGCCATCAGCCCGACAGTTTACGAGCAGTACTTC.